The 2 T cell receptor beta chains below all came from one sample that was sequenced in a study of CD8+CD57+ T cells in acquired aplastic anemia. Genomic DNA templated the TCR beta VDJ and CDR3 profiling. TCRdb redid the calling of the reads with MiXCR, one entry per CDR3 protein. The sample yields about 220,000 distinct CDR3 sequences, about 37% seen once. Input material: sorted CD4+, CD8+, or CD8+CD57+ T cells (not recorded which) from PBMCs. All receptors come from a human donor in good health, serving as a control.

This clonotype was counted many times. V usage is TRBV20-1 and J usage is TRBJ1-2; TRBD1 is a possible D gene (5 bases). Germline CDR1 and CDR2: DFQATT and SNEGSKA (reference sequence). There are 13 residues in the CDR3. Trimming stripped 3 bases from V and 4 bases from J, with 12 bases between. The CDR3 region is CSARYGAGYGYTF. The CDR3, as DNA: TGCAGTGCTAGGTATGGGGCAGGCTATGGCTACACCTTC.

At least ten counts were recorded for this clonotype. CDR3 nucleotide sequence: TGTGCCAGCAGCCAAGATTGGGGGTGGGAGACCCAGTACTTC. Translation gives CASSQDWGWETQYF. This sequence joins TRBV4-2 and TRBJ2-5, with D perhaps matching TRBD1 or TRBD2 (5 bases each). This CDR3 contains 14 residues. The ends were cut back, 0 bases at V and 5 bases at J, with 10 bases in the middle. Germline CDR1 reads LGHNA; CDR2 reads YNFKEQ.